This T cell receptor beta chain is from a study of technical replicates of blood from a handful of donors. TCRdb keeps only in-frame clones here, not all; method: immunoSEQ multiplex PCR. Of more than 65,000 clones detected, 96% appear once; the ten largest clones hold around 0.35%. Trimming removed 4 bases from V and 1 base from J, with 16 bases in between. This CDR3 has 16 residues. Germline-derived CDR1 and CDR2 are SGHNT and YENEEA. This chain connects TRBV11-3 to TRBJ2-5; possible D gene TRBD1, 6 bases. The material sequenced was T cells isolated from PBMCs. This TCR was sampled from a human donor in good health. The CDR3 sequence: CASSSYWTAPQETQYF. In DNA, the CDR3 is TGTGCCAGCAGCTCATACTGGACAGCCCCCCAAGAGACCCAGTACTTC.